Listed below are T cell receptor beta chains from one sample, sequenced in a study of T cell responses to AZD1222 COVID-19 vaccine. Sequencing used immunoSEQ multiplex PCR; TCRdb keeps in-frame clones, though not all of them. This table has 100,000 to 150,000 clones, 70% to 85% appearing once. The sample in question was peripheral blood, obtained 28 days after the second AZD1222 dose. These receptor sequences come from an adult who received the AZD1222 COVID-19 vaccine. Each CDR3 is given with its conserved first and last residue. D genes are given only for firm matches. Not all rows give a size; the values are once, few, many and, for expanded clones, a class.

NA	TRBV28	TRBJ1-2	16	NA	TGTGCCAGCAGTTTATTCAATTGGGAGGCGAACTATGGCTACACCTTC	CASSLFNWEANYGYTF
NA	TRBV28	TRBJ1-3	15	NA	TGTGCCAGCACCCTAGGGGTATCTGCCGGAAACACCATATATTTT	CASTLGVSAGNTIYF
NA	TRBV3-1/TRBV3-2	TRBJ2-2	16	TRBD2	TGTGCCAGAATAGAACCGGGACTAGCCGACACCGGGGAGCTGTTTTTT	CARIEPGLADTGELFF
once	TRBV18	TRBJ1-2	14	NA	TGTGCCAGCTCAGCCCCCCTAGCTAACTATGGCTACACCTTC	CASSAPLANYGYTF
NA	TRBV20-1	TRBJ1-6	17	NA	TGCAGTGCCAGTAGAGGGGGTCGGGGGGCGCAAAATTCACCCCTCCACTTT	CSASRGGRGAQNSPLHF
NA	TRBV10-3	TRBJ1-2	16	NA	TGTGCCATCAGTGAGATTATTAGACAGACAAGTGGTGGCTACACCTTC	CAISEIIRQTSGGYTF
NA	TRBV10-3	TRBJ1-1	13	TRBD1	TGTGCCATCAGTGATCAGGGGGGCACTGAAGCTTTCTTT	CAISDQGGTEAFF
NA	TRBV19	TRBJ1-4	14	NA	TGTGCCACCCAACTTCGGCCCCGTAGTGAAAAACTGTTTTTT	CATQLRPRSEKLFF
NA	TRBV4-1	TRBJ1-2	17	TRBD1	TGCGCCAGCAGCCAAGATAAAGGATTGGGACAGGGCTATGGCTACACCTTC	CASSQDKGLGQGYGYTF
few	TRBV18	TRBJ1-1	13	NA	TGTGCCAGCTCATACACAGGGAGCCCTGAAGCTTTCTTT	CASSYTGSPEAFF
NA	TRBV5-1	TRBJ2-7	20	NA	TGCGCCAGCAGCTTGGGTATCTCCACCCTTATTCCTGCAAGCTCCTACGAGCAGTACTTC	CASSLGISTLIPASSYEQYF
NA	TRBV6-5	TRBJ2-7	16	TRBD2	TGTGCCAGCAGTTACACCTCAGCGGGGGGTATCGGCGAGCAGTACTTC	CASSYTSAGGIGEQYF
NA	TRBV5-1	TRBJ2-1	16	NA	TGCGCCAGCAGCGTACGTGTCTCCCAGGGATACAATGAGCAGTTCTTC	CASSVRVSQGYNEQFF
NA	TRBV25-1	TRBJ2-7	14	TRBD1	TGTGCCAGCAGTGAATGGGGACAGACCTACGAGCAGTACTTC	CASSEWGQTYEQYF
NA	TRBV5-1	TRBJ1-1	13	NA	TGCGCCAGCAGCTTGCCTGAGGGGACTGAAGCTTTCTTT	CASSLPEGTEAFF
NA	TRBV2	TRBJ1-2	15	TRBD1	TGTGCCAGCAGTCCGACAGGGGAGGGTAACTATGGCTACACCTTC	CASSPTGEGNYGYTF
NA	TRBV7-2	TRBJ1-2	13	NA	TGTGCCAGCAGATGGGGGGGGACTAACGGCTACACCTTC	CASRWGGTNGYTF
NA	TRBV5-1	TRBJ1-3	15	NA	TGCGCCAGCAGCTCTGCTGGAGCATCTGGAAACACCATATATTTT	CASSSAGASGNTIYF
few	TRBV5-1	TRBJ2-5	16	TRBD1	TGCGCCAGCAGCTCCACCCAGGGACAGGGGAGCGAGACCCAGTACTTC	CASSSTQGQGSETQYF
NA	TRBV6-5	TRBJ1-4	13	NA	TGTGCCAGCGGGTTATCACAGGGATTCGAACTGTTTTTT	CASGLSQGFELFF
NA	TRBV2	TRBJ1-1	15	NA	TGTGCCAGTAATTCGGTGGCAGGGCGTGGGACTGAAGCTTTCTTT	CASNSVAGRGTEAFF